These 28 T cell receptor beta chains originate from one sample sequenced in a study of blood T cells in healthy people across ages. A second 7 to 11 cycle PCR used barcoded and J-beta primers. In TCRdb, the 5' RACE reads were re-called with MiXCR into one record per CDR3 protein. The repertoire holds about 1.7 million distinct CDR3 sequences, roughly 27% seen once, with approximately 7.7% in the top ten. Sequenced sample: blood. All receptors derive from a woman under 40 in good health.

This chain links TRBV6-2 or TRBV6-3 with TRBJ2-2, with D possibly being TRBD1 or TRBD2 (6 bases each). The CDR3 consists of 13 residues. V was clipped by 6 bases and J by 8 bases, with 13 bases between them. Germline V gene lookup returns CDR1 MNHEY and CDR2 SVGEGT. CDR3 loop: CASRRDTGGELFF. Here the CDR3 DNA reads TGTGCCAGCAGGCGGGACACCGGAGGGGAGCTGTTTTTT.

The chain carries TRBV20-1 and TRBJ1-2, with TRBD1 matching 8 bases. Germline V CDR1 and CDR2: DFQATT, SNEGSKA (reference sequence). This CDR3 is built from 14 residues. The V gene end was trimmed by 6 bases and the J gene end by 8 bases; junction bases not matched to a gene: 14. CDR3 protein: CSAVITGGGTGYTF. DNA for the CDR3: TGCAGTGCCGTTATTACAGGGGGAGGAACGGGCTACACCTTC.

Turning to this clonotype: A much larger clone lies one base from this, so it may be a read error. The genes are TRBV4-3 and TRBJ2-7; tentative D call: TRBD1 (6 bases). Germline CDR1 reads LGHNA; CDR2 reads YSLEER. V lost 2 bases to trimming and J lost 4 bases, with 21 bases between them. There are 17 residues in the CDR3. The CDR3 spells CASSQRVGGDPTYEQYF. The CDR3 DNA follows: TGCGCCAGCAGCCAAAGGGTAGGGGGAGACCCCACTTACGAGCAGTACTTC.

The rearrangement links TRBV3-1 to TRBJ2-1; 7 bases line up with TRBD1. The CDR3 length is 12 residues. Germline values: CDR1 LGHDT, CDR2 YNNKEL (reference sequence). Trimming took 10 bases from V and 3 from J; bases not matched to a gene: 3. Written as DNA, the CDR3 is TGTGCCACCGGGACAGTCTACAATGAGCAGTTCTTC. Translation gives CATGTVYNEQFF.

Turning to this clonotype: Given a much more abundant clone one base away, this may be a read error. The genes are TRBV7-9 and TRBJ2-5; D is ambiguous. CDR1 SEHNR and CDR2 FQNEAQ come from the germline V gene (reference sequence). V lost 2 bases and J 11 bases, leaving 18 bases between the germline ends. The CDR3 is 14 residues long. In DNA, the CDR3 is TGTGCCAGCAGCTTAAAGCACACAACCTACAAGCAGTACTTC. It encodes CASSLKHTTYKQYF. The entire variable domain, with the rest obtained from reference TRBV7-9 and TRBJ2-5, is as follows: DTGVSQNPRHKITKRGQNVTFRCDPISEHNRLYWYRQTLGQGPEFLTYFQNEAQLEKSRLLSDRFSAERPKGSFSTLEIQRTEQGDSAMYLCASSLKHTTYKQYFGPGTRLLVL.

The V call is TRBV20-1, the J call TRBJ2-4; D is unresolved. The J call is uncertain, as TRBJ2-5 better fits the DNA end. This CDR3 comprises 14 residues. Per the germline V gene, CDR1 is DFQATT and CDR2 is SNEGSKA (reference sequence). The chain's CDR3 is CSARDQYGEQTQYF. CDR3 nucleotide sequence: TGCAGTGCTAGAGATCAGTACGGAGAGCAGACCCAGTACTTC.

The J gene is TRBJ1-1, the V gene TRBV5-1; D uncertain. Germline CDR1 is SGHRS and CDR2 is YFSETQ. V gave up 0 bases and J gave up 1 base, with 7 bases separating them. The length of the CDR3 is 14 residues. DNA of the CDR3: TGCGCCAGCAGCTTGGGTTTCCCGAACACTGAAGCTTTCTTT. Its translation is CASSLGFPNTEAFF.

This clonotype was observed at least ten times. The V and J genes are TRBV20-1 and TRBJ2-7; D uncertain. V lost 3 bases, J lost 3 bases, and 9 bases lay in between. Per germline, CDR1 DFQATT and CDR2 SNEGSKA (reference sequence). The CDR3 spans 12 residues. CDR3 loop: CSARPGVYEQYF. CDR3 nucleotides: TGCAGTGCTAGGCCAGGAGTCTACGAGCAGTACTTC.

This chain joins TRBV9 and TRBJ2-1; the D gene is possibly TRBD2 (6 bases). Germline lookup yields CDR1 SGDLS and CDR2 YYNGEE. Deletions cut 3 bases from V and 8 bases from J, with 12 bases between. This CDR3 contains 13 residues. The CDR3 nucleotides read TGTGCCAGCAGCGGGGACTCTCGGGATGAGCAGTTCTTC. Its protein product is CASSGDSRDEQFF. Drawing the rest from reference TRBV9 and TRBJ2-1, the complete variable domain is DSGVTQTPKHLITATGQRVTLRCSPRSGDLSVYWYQQSLDQGLQFLIQYYNGEERAKGNILERFSAQQFPDLHSELNLSSLELGDSALYFCASSGDSRDEQFFGPGTRLTVL.

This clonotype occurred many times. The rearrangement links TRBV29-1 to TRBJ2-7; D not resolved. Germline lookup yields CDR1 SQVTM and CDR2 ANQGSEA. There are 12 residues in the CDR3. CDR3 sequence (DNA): TGCAGTTCTCTGGGAACATCCTACGAGCAGTACTTC. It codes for CSSLGTSYEQYF.

The CDR3 DNA follows: TGTGCCAGATTGGCAAATGGCAATGAGCAGTTCTTC. Encoded protein: CARLANGNEQFF. The chain recombines TRBV6-4 with TRBJ2-1; D call uncertain. V shed 9 bases and J shed 6 bases, with 12 bases lying between them. Germline V gene lookup returns CDR1 MRHNA and CDR2 SNTAGT. This CDR3 has 12 residues.

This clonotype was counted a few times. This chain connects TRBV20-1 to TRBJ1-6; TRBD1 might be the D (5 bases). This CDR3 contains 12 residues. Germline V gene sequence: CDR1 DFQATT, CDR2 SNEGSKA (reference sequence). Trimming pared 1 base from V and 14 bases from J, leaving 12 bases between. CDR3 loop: CSARAGGGALHF. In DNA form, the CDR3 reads TGCAGTGCTAGAGCCGGCGGGGGGGCCCTCCACTTT.

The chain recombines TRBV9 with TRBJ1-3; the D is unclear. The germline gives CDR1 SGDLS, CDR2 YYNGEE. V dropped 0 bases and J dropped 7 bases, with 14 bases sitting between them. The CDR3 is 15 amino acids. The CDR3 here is CASSVAGERRNTIYF. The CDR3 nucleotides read TGTGCCAGCAGCGTAGCTGGAGAACGGCGGAACACCATATATTTT.

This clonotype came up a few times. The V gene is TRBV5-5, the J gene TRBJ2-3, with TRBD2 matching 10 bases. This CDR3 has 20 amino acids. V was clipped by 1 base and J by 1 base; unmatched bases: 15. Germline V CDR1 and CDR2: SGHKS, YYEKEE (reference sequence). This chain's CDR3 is CASSLSLAGGFSVGTDTQYF. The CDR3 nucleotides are TGTGCCAGCAGCTTGAGCTTAGCGGGAGGATTTTCAGTGGGCACAGATACGCAGTATTTT.

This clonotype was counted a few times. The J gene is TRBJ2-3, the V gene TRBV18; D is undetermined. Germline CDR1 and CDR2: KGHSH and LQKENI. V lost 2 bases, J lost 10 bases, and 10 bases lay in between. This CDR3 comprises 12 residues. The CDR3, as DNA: TGTGCCAGCTCACCAGATTCCAAGGCGCAGTATTTT. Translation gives CASSPDSKAQYF.

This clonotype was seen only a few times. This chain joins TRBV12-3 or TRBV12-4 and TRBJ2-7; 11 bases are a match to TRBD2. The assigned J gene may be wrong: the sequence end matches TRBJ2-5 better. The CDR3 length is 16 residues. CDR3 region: CASSATSGSLTETQYF. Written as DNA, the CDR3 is TGTGCCAGCAGTGCCACTAGCGGGAGTTTGACAGAGACCCAGTACTTC.

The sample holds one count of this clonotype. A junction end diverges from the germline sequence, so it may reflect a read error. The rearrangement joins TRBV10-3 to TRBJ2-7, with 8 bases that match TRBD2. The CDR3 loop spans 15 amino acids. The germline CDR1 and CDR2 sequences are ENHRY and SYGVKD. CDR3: CAISEASGFRSERYF. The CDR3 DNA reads TGTGCCATTAGTGAGGCTAGCGGGTTTCGCTCCGAGCGGTACTTC.

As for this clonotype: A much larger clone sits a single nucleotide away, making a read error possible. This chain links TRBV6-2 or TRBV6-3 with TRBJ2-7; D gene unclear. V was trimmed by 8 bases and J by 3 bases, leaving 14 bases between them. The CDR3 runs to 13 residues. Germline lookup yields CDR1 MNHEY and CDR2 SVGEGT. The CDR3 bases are TGTGCCAGCTGTACCTTACAGATCTACGAGCAGTACTTC. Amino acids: CASCTLQIYEQYF.

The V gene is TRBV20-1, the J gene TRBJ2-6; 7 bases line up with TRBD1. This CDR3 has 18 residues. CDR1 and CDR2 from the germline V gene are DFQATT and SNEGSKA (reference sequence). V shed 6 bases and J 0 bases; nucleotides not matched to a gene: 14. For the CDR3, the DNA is TGCAGTGCAAAGAACCGGGACAGTGGATACTCTGGGGCCAACGTCCTGACTTTC. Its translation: CSAKNRDSGYSGANVLTF.

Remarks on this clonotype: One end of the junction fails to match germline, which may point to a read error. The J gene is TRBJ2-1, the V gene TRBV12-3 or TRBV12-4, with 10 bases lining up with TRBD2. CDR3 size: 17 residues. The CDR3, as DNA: TGTGCTAGCATCCAGGCGCTCCTAGCGGGGGTTGACAATGAGCAGTTCTTC. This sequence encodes CASIQALLAGVDNEQFF.

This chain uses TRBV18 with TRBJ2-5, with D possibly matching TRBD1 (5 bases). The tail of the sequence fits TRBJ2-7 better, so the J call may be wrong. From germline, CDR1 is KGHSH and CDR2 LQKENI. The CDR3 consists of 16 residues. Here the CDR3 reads CASSPGIQGTPDEQYF. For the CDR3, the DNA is TGTGCCAGCTCACCAGGAATCCAGGGCACACCCGACGAGCAGTACTTC.

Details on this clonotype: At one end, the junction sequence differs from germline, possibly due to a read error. CDR3: CACSLGNTVTEAFF. The CDR3 DNA follows: TGTGCCTGCAGCTTGGGTAATACGGTCACTGAAGCTTTCTTT. V and J are TRBV7-9 and TRBJ1-1; D not certain. CDR3 size: 14 residues. Germline V lookup: CDR1 SEHNR, CDR2 FQNEAQ (reference sequence).

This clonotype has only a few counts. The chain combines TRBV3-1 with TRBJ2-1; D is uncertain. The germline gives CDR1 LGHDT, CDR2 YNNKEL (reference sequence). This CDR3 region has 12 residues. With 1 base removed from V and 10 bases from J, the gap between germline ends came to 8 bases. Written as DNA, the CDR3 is TGTGCCAGCAGCCAAGTTCTTCAGGAGCAGTTCTTC. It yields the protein CASSQVLQEQFF.

CDR3 sequence: CASSPQGRTYEQYF. In DNA, the CDR3 is TGTGCCAGCTCACCTCAGGGGCGAACCTACGAGCAGTACTTC. The genes are TRBV18 and TRBJ2-7; D is perhaps TRBD1 (6 bases). CDR1 is KGHSH and CDR2 is LQKENI in the germline V gene. The CDR3 is 14 residues long. The V gene lost 3 bases and the J gene lost 2 bases, with 11 bases spanning the gap.

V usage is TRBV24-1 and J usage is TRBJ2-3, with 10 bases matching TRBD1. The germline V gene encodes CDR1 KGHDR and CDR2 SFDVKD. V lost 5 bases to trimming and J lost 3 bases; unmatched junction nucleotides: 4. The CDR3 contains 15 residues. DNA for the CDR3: TGTGCCACCAGTGCGGACAGGGGGATTACAGATACGCAGTATTTT. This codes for CATSADRGITDTQYF.

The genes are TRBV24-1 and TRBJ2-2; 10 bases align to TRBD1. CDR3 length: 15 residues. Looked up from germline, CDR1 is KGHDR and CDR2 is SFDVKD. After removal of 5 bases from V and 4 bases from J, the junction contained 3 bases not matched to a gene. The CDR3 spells CATSARTGGTGELFF. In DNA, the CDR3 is TGTGCCACCAGTGCTAGGACAGGGGGCACCGGGGAGCTGTTTTTT.

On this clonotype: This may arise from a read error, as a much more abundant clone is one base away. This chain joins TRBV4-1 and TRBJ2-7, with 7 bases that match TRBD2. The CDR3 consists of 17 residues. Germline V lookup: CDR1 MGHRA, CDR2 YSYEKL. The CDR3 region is CASIQGLGGVPTYEQYF. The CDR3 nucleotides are TGCGCCAGCATCCAAGGTCTGGGGGGGGTCCCTACCTACGAGCAGTACTTC.

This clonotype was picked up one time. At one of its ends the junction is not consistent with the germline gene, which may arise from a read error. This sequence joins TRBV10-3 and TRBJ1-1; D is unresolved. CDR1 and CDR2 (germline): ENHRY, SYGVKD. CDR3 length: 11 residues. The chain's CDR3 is CVIAANTEAFF. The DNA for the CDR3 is TGTGTCATCGCCGCGAACACTGAAGCTTTCTTT.